The sequence of this T cell receptor beta chain was determined in a study of T cells in Graves' hyperthyroidism and ophthalmopathy. Clinical symptoms, serum thyroxine and TRAb, thyroid ultrasound and orbital computed tomography were used for the diagnoses. At least ten counts were recorded for this clonotype. RNA transcripts served as the template for amplifying TCR beta CDR3 regions. An initial round of RT-PCR targeting the TCR CDR3 relied on the HTBI primer set. MiXCR, applied by TCRdb to the multiplex PCR reads, yields one record per CDR3 protein. The sample contains approximately 610,000 distinct CDR3 sequences, roughly 14% of which appear only once. Germline loops: CDR1 MDHEN, CDR2 SYDVKM. The CDR3 is made up of 17 amino acids. Trimming pared 3 bases from V and 2 bases from J, leaving 19 bases between.

Material for sequencing was blood. This chain connects TRBV28 to TRBJ1-1; no definite D call. This TCR was recovered from a middle-aged woman with Graves' ophthalmopathy. The DNA of the CDR3 is TGTGCCAGCAGTTTTCCAGCCATCTTACCCCTTAACACTGAAGCTTTCTTT. Protein: CASSFPAILPLNTEAFF. The entire variable domain, with the rest obtained from reference TRBV28 and TRBJ1-1, is as follows: DVKVTQSSRYLVKRTGEKVFLECVQDMDHENMFWYRQDPGLGLRLIYFSYDVKMKEKGDIPEGYSVSREKKERFSLILESASTNQTSMYLCASSFPAILPLNTEAFFGQGTRLTVV.